This T cell receptor (beta chain) was identified during a study of Graves' ophthalmopathy and Graves' hyperthyroidism. Amplification of TCR beta CDR3 regions used RNA transcripts. HTBI-primed first-round RT-PCR preceded second-round multiplex PCR. From the multiplex PCR reads, TCRdb called clonotypes with MiXCR, one entry per CDR3 protein. The sample lists 150,000 to 200,000 distinct CDR3 sequences, roughly 37% occurring once. Points on this clonotype: What it binds is unknown.

Broader study findings: In blood, most expanded thyroid clonotypes above 0.001 frequency were also detected. The model reached 65% to 71% sensitivity and roughly 72% specificity for predicting ophthalmopathy progression.

V was cut by 5 bases and J by 0 bases, with 6 bases left in between. CDR1 and CDR2 (germline): KGHDR, SFDVKD. The CDR3 totals 13 residues. Excluded were patients with other autoimmune diseases, uncontrolled infections, pregnancy or lactation. Orbital computed tomography, together with clinical symptoms, serum thyroxine, TRAb and thyroid ultrasound, was used for diagnosis. The clonotype comes from a woman aged 40 to 50 with Graves' ophthalmopathy. Sequencing was done on a sample of peripheral blood. The chain has TRBV24-1 and TRBJ2-5; D not resolved. The CDR3 region has the DNA TGTGCCACCAGTGGAAGGTACCAAGAGACCCAGTACTTC. Residues: CATSGRYQETQYF.